This record looks at one T cell receptor (beta chain) sequence and its context. Original processing notes: The authors estimated nucleated cell counts from reference gene primer amplification. Some clones are missing from TCRdb's copy, which holds only in-frame ones; the method was immunoSEQ multiplex PCR. V and J calls and clone size come straight from that table; D and trimming were deduced from the DNA. The sample has about 320,000 clones; about 89% are singletons. This specimen belongs to a study of blood T cell repertoires in COVID-19. Study-wide context: PBMCs, B-cell-depleted T cells, or T cells were the source of the cDNA or gDNA that made up the material.

Participants' own reports of clinical history determined their cohort assignment. The CDR3 runs 13 residues. Trimming pared 4 bases from V and 5 bases from J, leaving 12 bases between. CDR1 and CDR2 (germline): KGHSH, LQKENI. The clonotype was recovered from a man aged 55-75 years who had recovered from COVID-19. The chain combines TRBV18 with TRBJ2-7; D may be TRBD1 (5 bases). Sequencing was done on a sample of PBMCs or T cells enriched from blood (not recorded which). The chain's CDR3 is CASSLPGPNEQYF. The CDR3 DNA sequence: TGTGCCAGCTCACTTCCAGGGCCCAACGAGCAGTACTTC.